This T cell receptor (beta chain) was captured by sequencing in a study of early T cells in non-severe SARS-CoV-2 infection. Unique molecular identifiers (one per individual cDNA molecule) were attached. TCRdb reanalysed the 5' RACE reads using MiXCR and keeps one entry per CDR3 protein. The sample has fewer than 35,000 distinct CDR3 sequences, about 10% seen once; the top ten hold roughly 13%. The CDR3 sequence is 13 residues long. The germline gives CDR1 ENHRY, CDR2 SYGVKD. Trimming cost V 6 bases and J 1 base, with 9 bases left between them. This clonotype has at least ten counts. The sequenced sample consisted of whole blood. This chain uses TRBV10-3 with TRBJ1-1, with a possible D match to TRBD1 (5 bases). This sequence originates from an adult who was a healthcare worker with PCR-confirmed SARS-CoV-2 infection or an uninfected control (not recorded which). CDR3 bases: TGTGCCATCAGGGGGGACGGGAACACTGAAGCTTTCTTT. Translated: CAIRGDGNTEAFF.